This T cell receptor (beta chain) came from a study of T cell changes during pregnancy in multiple sclerosis (dated by TCRdb to between 2018 and 2020). Concerning the study at large: Changes in the T cell repertoire over the course of pregnancy were examined in this study in women with multiple sclerosis.

Libraries were made using the immunoSEQ multiplex PCR assay. TCRdb stores this immuneACCESS table with in-frame sequences only. Part of the clones is absent; in the studies checked, under half of the shortfall reflects unresolved V genes, and no reason is known for the rest. Here the sample has around 80,000 clones; roughly 95% occur a single time. 0.85% to 1.2% of the sample comes from the top ten. This clone has more than one count but fewer than ten. The antigen this receptor binds is unknown. No much larger clone exists at a distance of one base, and base qualities are not known. The cysteine opens and the phenylalanine closes a CDR3 of 15 amino acids. This entry keeps only the CDR3 DNA: 45 bases, framed from base 1. CDR1 and CDR2 (LNHDA, SQIVND) derive from the germline V gene (reference sequence). V drops 7 bases and J drops 3 bases, leaving 18 bases in between.

The specimen comprised peripheral blood, sampled in the second trimester of pregnancy. The receptor was derived from a female donor with multiple sclerosis, enrolled in a pregnancy study. The chain uses TRBV19 and TRBJ1-1; TRBD1 is a possible D gene, resting on 5 matching bases. The CDR3 in this case is CASTPGIRGDTEAFF. The nucleotides are TGTGCCAGTACCCCCGGTATTCGGGGGGACACTGAAGCTTTCTTT. The reference TRBV19 and TRBJ1-1 proteins fill in what lies around the CDR3, so the full variable domain reads DGGITQSPKYLFRKEGQNVTLSCEQNLNHDAMYWYRQDPGQGLRLIYYSQIVNDFQKGDIAEGYSVSREKKESFPLTVTSAQKNPTAFYLCASTPGIRGDTEAFFGQGTRLTVV.